This paragraph covers one TCR beta chain sequence. These data come from a study of blood T cell repertoires in COVID-19. Study details: Sites in the United States, Italy and Spain provided acute and convalescent COVID-19 samples. Sources were T cells, B-cell-depleted T cells, or PBMCs; the material itself was cDNA or gDNA.

Authors' methods: For nucleated cells, counts were estimated from reference gene primer amplification. Sequenced by immunoSEQ multiplex PCR; TCRdb stores in-frame clones only, minus some. The V and J calls and clone size come from that table; D and trimming were worked out from the DNA. This sample has 450,000 to 500,000 clones, with 70% to 90% found just once. Unmatched junction bases numbered 13, after V lost 4 bases and J lost 6 bases. The length of the CDR3 is 16 residues. CDR1 is SGHRS, CDR2 YFSETQ, per germline. Sequencing used peripheral blood. The chain joins TRBV5-1 to TRBJ1-1, with 9 bases matching TRBD1. This TCR was recovered from a human donor in a cohort sampled during active COVID-19. The CDR3 coding sequence is TGCGCCAGCAGCCCCCGACAGGGGGACCGCGGGGCTGAAGCTTTCTTT. Protein product: CASSPRQGDRGAEAFF.